Below are 3 T cell receptor beta chains sequenced from a single sample in a study of siplizumab effects on memory and regulatory T cells (dated by TCRdb to the late 2010s). Receptor amplification or capture employed the immunoSEQ multiplex PCR assay. TCRdb's version of the immuneACCESS table is confined to in-frame rearrangements and falls short of the full clone set. An unresolved V gene accounts for under half of the shortfall where checked; the remainder is of unknown origin. The sample table contains 70,000 to 95,000 clones; only one count was recorded for about 90% of them. Roughly 15% of the sample lies in the top ten. The sequencing input was CD4+ T cells sorted from blood. Source of these receptors: a human donor in good health.

This rearrangement joins TRBV19 to TRBJ2-3; 7 nucleotides match TRBD2. The CDR3 loop spans 14 amino acids. Germline V gene sequence: CDR1 LNHDA, CDR2 SQIVND (reference sequence). V lost 9 bases, J lost 0 bases, and 6 bases stayed unmatched. CDR3 loop: CARPSGISTDTQYF. CDR3 coding DNA: TGTGCCAGACCGAGCGGGATTAGCACAGATACGCAGTATTTT.

J is TRBJ2-3 and V is TRBV18, with 11 nucleotides matching TRBD1. Losses at the gene ends were 1 base for V and 3 bases for J; bases not matched to a gene: 3. The germline CDR1 and CDR2 sequences are KGHSH and LQKENI. The CDR3 covers 16 residues. CDR3 nucleotide sequence: TGTGCCAGCTCACCACGGGACAGGGGGGGAACAGATACGCAGTATTTT. Protein: CASSPRDRGGTDTQYF.

CDR3: CAWSGGQGYEQFF. The CDR3 DNA reads as TGTGCCTGGAGTGGGGGACAGGGGTATGAGCAGTTCTTC. V is TRBV30 and J is TRBJ2-1, with 10 bases identical to TRBD1. CDR1 is GTSNPN, CDR2 SVGIG, per germline (reference sequence). This CDR3 spans 13 amino acids. J was trimmed by 8 bases and V by 1 base; bases with no gene match: 2.